Reported below is one T cell receptor (beta chain). The target antigen is unknown. This sample was taken from a study of T cells in Graves' hyperthyroidism and ophthalmopathy. Amplified TCR beta CDR3 regions derived from RNA transcripts. HTBI primers drove first-round RT-PCR of the TCR CDR3. TCRdb re-called the multiplex PCR reads with MiXCR, one entry per CDR3 protein. This table holds about 350,000 distinct CDR3 sequences, 15% to 20% found once. Findings and caveats of the study: In the blood, most expanded thyroid clonotypes above 0.001 appeared as well.

With V trimmed by 0 bases and J by 4 bases, 10 bases remained unmatched. The CDR3 has 18 amino acids. CDR1 and CDR2 from the germline V gene are MNHEY and SVGEGT. The source is a woman in her thirties or forties with Graves' ophthalmopathy. The specimen was blood. The V gene is TRBV6-2 or TRBV6-3, the J gene TRBJ2-2; 8 bases are a match to TRBD2. CDR3 sequence: CASSYSRLYREGTGELFF. CDR3 DNA sequence: TGTGCCAGCAGTTACTCGAGGCTCTATCGGGAGGGCACCGGGGAGCTGTTTTTT.